These 13 T cell receptor beta chains were sequenced from one sample in a study of OX40 agonist ivuxolimab in advanced cancers. Repertoires were generated with immunoSEQ multiplex PCR, while TCRdb's copy carries only in-frame clones and drops some. The sample has roughly 76,000 clones; 75% to 95% are singletons. This specimen consisted of CD4+ or CD8+ T cells sorted from blood, obtained in a trial of the OX40 agonist ivuxolimab. The source of these receptors is an adult with an advanced solid tumor such as melanoma, head and neck, liver or kidney cancer.

The chain couples TRBV7-2 to TRBJ1-5; 11 nucleotides match TRBD1. Germline V CDR1 and CDR2: SGHTA, FQGNSA. V was clipped by 5 bases and J by 4 bases; unmatched bases: 7. This CDR3 region has 16 residues. The CDR3 loop is CASSIGTGGWNQPQHF. CDR3 DNA sequence: TGTGCCAGCAGCATCGGGACAGGGGGGTGGAATCAGCCCCAGCATTTT.

The chain uses TRBV7-2 and TRBJ2-4; D is undetermined. The germline V and J ends were trimmed by 5 bases and 2 bases, with 10 bases remaining between them. CDR3 size: 14 residues. CDR1 SGHTA and CDR2 FQGNSA come from the germline V gene. Written as DNA, the CDR3 is TGTGCCAGCAGCACCGGAACGACCAAAAACATTCAGTACTTC. This encodes CASSTGTTKNIQYF.

This chain links TRBV10-3 with TRBJ1-3; a weak D match, TRBD1 (6 bases). CDR3 length: 16 residues. CDR1 ENHRY and CDR2 SYGVKD come from the germline V gene. The ends were cut back, 3 bases at V and 0 bases at J, with 12 bases in the middle. CDR3 amino acids: CAISEGGSGSGNTIYF. Written as DNA, the CDR3 is TGTGCCATCAGTGAAGGGGGATCAGGCTCTGGAAACACCATATATTTT.

The chain is built from TRBV18 and TRBJ1-2, with D possibly matching TRBD1 (5 bases). Per germline, CDR1 KGHSH and CDR2 LQKENI. The germline V and J ends were trimmed by 3 bases and 8 bases, with 19 bases remaining between them. The CDR3 consists of 15 residues. The CDR3 loop is CASSPETGLKNGYTF. CDR3 DNA sequence: TGTGCCAGCTCACCCGAAACAGGATTAAAGAACGGCTACACCTTC.

The J gene is TRBJ2-3, the V gene TRBV11-2; TRBD1 agrees at 8 bases. This CDR3 is 17 amino acids long. Looked up from germline, CDR1 is SGHAT and CDR2 is FQNNGV. Trimming removed 0 bases from V and 5 bases from J; junction bases left unmatched: 10. The CDR3 bases are TGTGCCAGCAGCTTAGATAGGAGGACAGGGTCGGTAGATACGCAGTATTTT. Amino acid sequence: CASSLDRRTGSVDTQYF.

This chain uses TRBV11-3 with TRBJ2-1; 8 bases fit TRBD2. The CDR3 has 15 residues. In germline, CDR1 is SGHNT, CDR2 YENEEA. The ends lost 5 bases at V and 4 bases at J; junction bases unmatched: 7. CDR3 residues: CASSPGGPRYNEQFF. CDR3 DNA: TGTGCCAGCAGCCCGGGAGGGCCTCGGTACAATGAGCAGTTCTTC.

This clone appeared a few times. V gene TRBV30 combines with J gene TRBJ1-1; D ambiguous. Per the germline V gene, CDR1 is GTSNPN and CDR2 is SVGIG (reference sequence). The CDR3 runs 12 residues. V gave up 3 bases and J gave up 3 bases, with 8 bases separating them. CDR3 loop: CAWRFGDTEAFF. In nucleotides, the CDR3 is TGTGCCTGGAGGTTTGGGGACACTGAAGCTTTCTTT.

The chain couples TRBV7-2 to TRBJ1-5; D is undetermined. The CDR3 is 13 residues long. CDR1 and CDR2 (germline): SGHTA, FQGNSA. Trimming pared 5 bases from V and 0 bases from J, leaving 5 bases between. CDR3 residues: CASSVHSNQPQHF. DNA of the CDR3: TGTGCCAGCAGCGTTCATAGCAATCAGCCCCAGCATTTT.

This sequence joins TRBV28 and TRBJ2-7; the D call may be TRBD1 or TRBD2 (5 bases each). V lost 9 bases, J lost 3 bases, and 12 bases lay in between. There are 12 residues in the CDR3. Germline V gene data show CDR1 as MDHEN and CDR2 as SYDVKM. The CDR3 coding sequence is TGTGCCAGTTGCCAGGGAGTCTACGAGCAGTACTTC. It codes for CASCQGVYEQYF.

The rearrangement joins TRBV6-5 to TRBJ2-7, with 7 bases fitting TRBD2. CDR3 length equals 14 residues. J gave up 2 bases and V 2 bases, and 3 bases lay outside the gene matches. The V gene's germline CDR1 is MNHEY and CDR2 SVGAGI. In nucleotides, the CDR3 is TGTGCCAGCAGTTACCGCGGGGGTGCCTACGAGCAGTACTTC. Encoded protein: CASSYRGGAYEQYF.

The chain uses TRBV19 and TRBJ1-2; 9 bases align to TRBD1. Trimming took 3 bases from V and 7 from J; bases not matched to a gene: 3. CDR3 length: 13 amino acids. Germline values: CDR1 LNHDA, CDR2 SQIVND (reference sequence). CDR3 DNA sequence: TGTGCCAGTAGTATCGGGACAGGGAGTGGCTACACCTTC. This sequence encodes CASSIGTGSGYTF.

This chain joins TRBV7-3 and TRBJ2-3; 10 bases align to TRBD2. With 5 bases clipped from V and 6 bases from J, the junction kept 11 bases outside the gene matches. The CDR3 is 16 residues long. Germline V gene data show CDR1 as SGHTA and CDR2 as FQGTGA. CDR3 nucleotides: TGTGCCAGCAGCCTGGGGCTAGCGGGAGTGGCCGATACGCAGTATTTT. It is translated as CASSLGLAGVADTQYF.

This clone occurred once. The chain links TRBV19 to TRBJ2-2; D may be TRBD2 (6 bases). Germline CDR1 LNHDA, CDR2 SQIVND (reference sequence). The CDR3 is 13 amino acids. V dropped 1 base and J dropped 6 bases, with 6 bases sitting between them. The CDR3 sequence is CASSIGGAGELFF. The CDR3 DNA reads as TGTGCCAGTAGTATAGGCGGGGCCGGGGAGCTGTTTTTT.